Below are 22 T cell receptor beta chains sequenced from a single sample in a study of T cell repertoires in cytomegalovirus infection. These receptors lack a known antigen. TCRdb analysed the reads with MiXCR anew, one entry per CDR3 protein. The sample lists 700,000 to 850,000 distinct CDR3 sequences; about 33% were seen once. The sample in question was cultured CD8+ T cells from PBMCs, obtained from culture after CMV antigen stimulation. These receptors originate from a human donor in good health (CMV status not recorded). Some clones in this sample may be carry-over from other donors' samples.

The chain is built from TRBV24-1 and TRBJ1-5; maybe TRBD1 (6 bases). V dropped 3 bases and J dropped 3 bases, with 11 bases sitting between them. In germline, CDR1 is KGHDR, CDR2 SFDVKD. The CDR3 has 15 amino acids. The CDR3: CATSDKDSFNQPQHF. CDR3 sequence (DNA): TGTGCCACCAGTGATAAGGACAGTTTCAATCAGCCCCAGCATTTT.

This clonotype was observed a handful of times. CDR3 region: CAREPAGDLNNEQFF. The CDR3 bases are TGTGCCAGAGAGCCGGCGGGGGACCTAAACAATGAGCAGTTCTTC. V usage is TRBV2 and J usage is TRBJ2-1; TRBD2 matches at 7 bases. The CDR3 has 15 amino acids. The trim removed 9 bases at V and 5 bases at J, leaving 13 bases unmatched. The germline V gene encodes CDR1 SNHLY and CDR2 FYNNEI.

V is TRBV6-1 and J is TRBJ2-1; either TRBD1 or TRBD2 may supply D (6 bases each). The V end lost 0 bases, the J end lost 8 bases, and 11 bases lay between the germline ends. Per the germline V gene, CDR1 is MNHNS and CDR2 is SASEGT. The CDR3 covers 14 residues. The CDR3 DNA follows: TGTGCCAGCAGTGAAGCATCCGGGGGCTATGAGCAGTTCTTC. Its protein product is CASSEASGGYEQFF.

This clonotype was observed at least ten times. This chain connects TRBV7-9 to TRBJ1-2; D gene uncertain. Germline lookup yields CDR1 SEHNR and CDR2 FQNEAQ (reference sequence). The V gene lost 5 bases and the J gene lost 8 bases, with 21 bases spanning the gap. The CDR3 is 15 residues long. The CDR3 spells CASSIDSGEEKGYTF. In DNA, the CDR3 is TGTGCCAGCAGCATAGATTCAGGCGAGGAAAAGGGCTACACCTTC.

The genes are TRBV4-3 and TRBJ1-6; possibly TRBD1 for D (5 bases). V was trimmed by 0 bases and J by 7 bases, leaving 10 bases between them. The germline gives CDR1 LGHNA, CDR2 YSLEER. The CDR3 length is 15 residues. The CDR3 nucleotides read TGCGCCAGCAGCCAAGAAGGACACCTGAATTCACCCCTCCACTTT. Amino acids: CASSQEGHLNSPLHF.

The sample holds a few counts of this clonotype. V usage is TRBV11-2 and J usage is TRBJ2-1; 9 nucleotides align to TRBD1. J was trimmed by 5 bases and V by 5 bases; bases with no gene match: 4. Germline CDR1 reads SGHAT; CDR2 reads FQNNGV. There are 14 residues in the CDR3. The CDR3 DNA reads TGTGCCAGCAGCACAGGGGACAGGGACAATGAGCAGTTCTTC. Encoded protein: CASSTGDRDNEQFF.

This rearrangement joins TRBV7-2 to TRBJ2-7; 9 nucleotides align to TRBD2. Germline trimming cut 1 base from V and 4 bases from J; bases unmatched to any gene: 11. Germline loops: CDR1 SGHTA, CDR2 FQGNSA. CDR3 length equals 17 residues. The CDR3 nucleotides read TGTGCCAGCAGCTTAGGGGGCGGGGGGGCCTCGGGGTACGAGCAGTACTTC. Its protein product is CASSLGGGGASGYEQYF.

The chain recombines TRBV10-3 with TRBJ2-5, with D perhaps TRBD2 (6 bases). Deletions cut 3 bases from V and 3 bases from J, with 14 bases between. The CDR3 is 15 residues long. The germline gives CDR1 ENHRY, CDR2 SYGVKD. The DNA for the CDR3 is TGTGCCATCAGTGAACGGGGGAGCGGAAAAGAGACCCAGTACTTC. Its protein product is CAISERGSGKETQYF.

The sample holds a few counts of this clonotype. The chain uses TRBV12-3 or TRBV12-4 and TRBJ2-2, with TRBD2 matching over 7 bases. The CDR3 length is 18 residues. Losses at the gene ends were 3 bases for V and 6 bases for J; bases not matched to a gene: 16. The chain's CDR3 is CASSLGRDYVGRAGELFF. CDR3 nucleotides: TGTGCCAGCAGTTTGGGGAGGGATTATGTAGGTAGAGCCGGGGAGCTGTTTTTT.

The chain links TRBV20-1 to TRBJ2-7; tentatively, D is TRBD2 (6 bases). CDR3 length equals 13 residues. CDR1 DFQATT and CDR2 SNEGSKA come from the germline V gene (reference sequence). With 4 bases removed from V and 3 bases from J, the gap between germline ends came to 13 bases. The CDR3 is CSATGREVYEQYV. The CDR3 DNA reads as TGCAGTGCTACCGGCAGGGAGGTCTACGAGCAGTACGTC.

The rearrangement joins TRBV7-6 to TRBJ2-1, with D unclear. Germline CDR1 reads SGHVS; CDR2 reads FNYEAQ. V dropped 7 bases and J dropped 4 bases, with 11 bases sitting between them. There are 13 residues in the CDR3. The DNA for the CDR3 is TGTGCCAGCACCCCGGACGGTTACAATGAGCAGTTCTTC. It is translated as CASTPDGYNEQFF.

This clonotype turned up a few times. The V gene is TRBV6-6, the J gene TRBJ1-2; D remains ambiguous. The V gene's germline CDR1 is MNHNY and CDR2 SVGAGI (reference sequence). The CDR3 consists of 13 residues. V was trimmed by 0 bases and J by 5 bases, leaving 7 bases between them. The CDR3 DNA reads TGTGCCAGCAGTTACTCGGGTGATTATGGCTACACCTTC. The encoded protein is CASSYSGDYGYTF.

The chain links TRBV27 to TRBJ2-4; D may be TRBD1 or TRBD2 (6 bases each). CDR3 size: 13 residues. The germline V gene has CDR1 MNHEY and CDR2 SMNVEV (reference sequence). V lost 5 bases and J lost 6, with 11 bases in between. This CDR3 is CASSRPGANIQYF. The CDR3 nucleotides are TGTGCCAGCAGTCGCCCGGGGGCAAACATTCAGTACTTC.

This sequence joins TRBV7-9 and TRBJ1-1; D gene unclear. V lost 5 bases to trimming and J lost 8 bases, with 15 bases between them. Germline V gives CDR1 SEHNR, CDR2 FQNEAQ (reference sequence). This CDR3 has 13 amino acids. Here the CDR3 DNA reads TGTGCCAGCAGCAACCCGGACGCAAGAGAAGCTTTCTTT. It encodes CASSNPDAREAFF.

This clonotype has ten or more counts. The chain links TRBV7-2 to TRBJ1-2, with D possibly matching TRBD1 (5 bases). Germline values: CDR1 SGHTA, CDR2 FQGNSA. CDR3 length: 15 amino acids. Trimming took off 5 bases at V and 4 bases at J, with 17 bases between the two ends. The CDR3 loop reads CASSLGLAAAYGYTF. For the CDR3, the DNA is TGTGCCAGCAGCCTGGGACTCGCCGCGGCCTATGGCTACACCTTC. Looking up the rest from reference TRBV7-2 and TRBJ1-2 gives the full variable domain: GAGVSQSPSNKVTEKGKDVELRCDPISGHTALYWYRQSLGQGLEFLIYFQGNSAPDKSGLPSDRFSAERTGGSVSTLTIQRTQQEDSAVYLCASSLGLAAAYGYTFGSGTRLTVV.

The CDR3 bases are TGTGCCAGCTCCCCGGGTACAGCCTTTTACCAAGAGACCCAGTACTTC. Protein sequence: CASSPGTAFYQETQYF. The gene calls are TRBV7-2 and TRBJ2-5; D is ambiguous. Looked up from germline, CDR1 is SGHTA and CDR2 is FQGNSA. CDR3 length: 16 amino acids. V was cut by 8 bases and J by 0 bases, with 19 bases left in between. Drawing the rest from reference TRBV7-2 and TRBJ2-5, the complete variable domain is GAGVSQSPSNKVTEKGKDVELRCDPISGHTALYWYRQSLGQGLEFLIYFQGNSAPDKSGLPSDRFSAERTGGSVSTLTIQRTQQEDSAVYLCASSPGTAFYQETQYFGPGTRLLVL.

This clonotype was detected many times. V gene TRBV9 combines with J gene TRBJ1-4; tentative D call: TRBD1 (6 bases). The V end lost 0 bases, the J end lost 3 bases, and 9 bases lay between the germline ends. Germline CDR1 SGDLS, CDR2 YYNGEE. The CDR3 has 15 amino acids. CDR3 bases: TGTGCCAGCAGCGTAGAGGGGGAGGCTAATGAAAAACTGTTTTTT. This translates into CASSVEGEANEKLFF.

This clonotype was detected only a few times. This rearrangement joins TRBV27 to TRBJ2-2; 7 nucleotides agree with TRBD2. CDR3 length equals 15 residues. Germline V CDR1 and CDR2: MNHEY, SMNVEV (reference sequence). V gave up 5 bases and J gave up 0 bases; unmatched junction bases: 3. The CDR3 DNA reads TGTGCCAGCAGTGTCGGGGGGACGAACACCGGGGAGCTGTTTTTT. Translated, it gives CASSVGGTNTGELFF.

This clonotype was seen a few times. The chain uses TRBV6-1 and TRBJ2-5; TRBD2 is a possible D gene (6 bases). CDR1 and CDR2 (germline): MNHNS, SASEGT. The CDR3 is 18 amino acids. The V end lost 3 bases, the J end lost 0 bases, and 20 bases lay between the germline ends. The CDR3 sequence: CASSDGTGEGWYQETQYF. The DNA for the CDR3 is TGTGCCAGCAGTGACGGTACGGGGGAAGGGTGGTACCAAGAGACCCAGTACTTC.

This clonotype was picked up a small number of times. This chain joins TRBV9 and TRBJ2-7; 9 nucleotides agree with TRBD1. Germline assignment: CDR1 SGDLS and CDR2 YYNGEE. The CDR3 covers 15 residues. V shed 4 bases, J shed 5 bases, and the junction held 10 bases outside the gene matches. CDR3 in DNA: TGTGCCAGCAGCACCCGGGACAGGGCTCTGGACGAGCAGTACTTC. It codes for CASSTRDRALDEQYF.

V and J are TRBV4-1 and TRBJ1-1, with unresolved D. The CDR3 covers 13 residues. Trimming shortened V by 3 bases and J by 0 bases, and 5 bases separated the two germline ends. Germline CDR1 and CDR2: MGHRA and YSYEKL. The CDR3 DNA follows: TGCGCCAGCAGCCAGATCCTGAACACTGAAGCTTTCTTT. Encoded protein: CASSQILNTEAFF.

The gene calls are TRBV12-3 or TRBV12-4 and TRBJ1-6; D remains unclear. The CDR3 is 15 amino acids. The V end was cut by 6 bases, the J end by 1 base, with 10 bases between. DNA of the CDR3: TGTGCCAGCAGGATTAAAGGGTCCTATAATTCACCCCTCCACTTT. Translated, it gives CASRIKGSYNSPLHF.